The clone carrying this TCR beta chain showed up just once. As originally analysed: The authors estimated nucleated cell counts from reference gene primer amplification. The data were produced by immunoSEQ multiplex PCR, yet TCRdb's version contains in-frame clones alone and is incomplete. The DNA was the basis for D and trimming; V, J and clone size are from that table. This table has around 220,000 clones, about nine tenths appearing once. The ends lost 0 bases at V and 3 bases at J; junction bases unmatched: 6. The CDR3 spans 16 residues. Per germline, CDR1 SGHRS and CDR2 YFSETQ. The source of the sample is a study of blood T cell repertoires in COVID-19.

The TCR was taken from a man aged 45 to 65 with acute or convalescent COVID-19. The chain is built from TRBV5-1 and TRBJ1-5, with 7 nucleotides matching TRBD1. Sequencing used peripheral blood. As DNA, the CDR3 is TGCGCCAGCAGCTTGGACCCGGGACAGATCAATCAGCCCCAGCATTTT. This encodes CASSLDPGQINQPQHF. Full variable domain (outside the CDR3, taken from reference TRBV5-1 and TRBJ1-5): KAGVTQTPRYLIKTRGQQVTLSCSPISGHRSVSWYQQTPGQGLQFLFEYFSETQRNKGNFPGRFSGRQFSNSRSEMNVSTLELGDSALYLCASSLDPGQINQPQHFGDGTRLSIL.